This T cell receptor beta chain derives from a study of T cells in Graves' hyperthyroidism and ophthalmopathy (dated 2019 in TCRdb). Concerning the study at large: Peripheral blood was collected at initial diagnosis, before any treatment. To identify distinguishing TCR V-J signatures, a discovery cohort of 95 to 100 patients was used, comprising 43 with Graves' ophthalmopathy and around 57 with stable Graves' hyperthyroidism. The approximately 95 discovery patients were divided at random into training and test sets in a 7:3 ratio. In about 6 Graves' hyperthyroidism patients, the study also compared T-cell repertoires from thyroid tissue with T-cell repertoires from blood. The paper describes TCR Vbeta CDR3 sequencing of roughly 130 peripheral blood samples, made up of around 41 ophthalmopathy patients, 70 to 75 hyperthyroidism patients and around 17 progressor patients. After sampling, hyperthyroidism patients received methimazole starting at 30 mg daily, and ophthalmopathy patients received high-dose intravenous methylprednisolone. Prospective prediction of ophthalmopathy was tested in an independent validation cohort of approximately 19 hyperthyroidism patients and some 17 patients who later progressed to ophthalmopathy.

Findings and caveats that apply to the study as a whole: Sample size was not statistically predetermined, and blinding of investigators to group allocation was not performed. In cross-validation, a model built on a 13 V-J signature told ophthalmopathy apart from stable hyperthyroidism with approximately 90% sensitivity and roughly 82% specificity, and in testing the same model reached 80%/75%. Most expanded thyroid clonotypes (frequency above 0.001) were also detected in blood, a finding suggesting that blood repertoires may reflect thyroid immune responses. In validation, the model predicted progression to ophthalmopathy a median of about 6 months before onset, with about 71% sensitivity and 72.22% specificity.

The germline V gene (reference sequence) gives CDR1 as DFQATT and CDR2 as SNEGSKA. From its cysteine to its phenylalanine, the CDR3 spans 14 amino acids. The read is trimmed to its CDR3 DNA, 42 bases read in frame from base 1. Ends trimmed: V by 3 bases, J by 6 bases; bases unmatched to a gene: 3. TCR beta CDR3 regions were amplified from RNA transcripts. For the first round of RT-PCR on the TCR CDR3, the HTBI primer set was used together with the Qiagen OneStep RT-PCR kit. A second multiplex PCR round built the libraries, followed by size selection and purification. Paired-end sequencing of the libraries was performed with 100 bp reads on an Illumina HiSeq2000. The original pipeline was this. Raw data were processed with SOAPnuke, discarding reads with adapters, uncalled bases, mean Phred below 15, or no exact constant-primer or identifier match. COPE v1.2.5 was used to merge the high-quality paired reads, and each unique nucleotide sequence was defined as a clonotype. MiTCR v1.1 was used to align clonotypes to the IMGT TRBV, TRBD and TRBJ reference segments. Only V-J combinations with frequency above 0.0001, covering 99% to 99.2% of repertoires, were analysed. A TCS score was defined as the ratio of F50 (clonal expansion) to E x V (chaos), with BLOSUM62-based TCRdist applied between CDR3 peptides within each V-J. Welch's t-statistics and random forest reduced roughly 540 V-J features to around 14, which were used in a naive Bayes classifier (R e1071). The raw public data were reprocessed by TCRdb itself: fastp quality trimming at Q25, MiXCR clonotype calling, in-frame beta chains only. Here each entry gathers all rows of one CDR3 protein and keeps the most common genes and DNA. These V and J calls derive from TCRdb rather than the authors' analysis. A total of 450,000 to 500,000 distinct CDR3 sequences appear in this sample, 20% to 25% of them only once. The ten largest clones represent about 53% of the sample.

Moderately to severely active disease, a Clinical Activity Score of at least 3, a NOSPECS grade of at least 4, and a duration under 3 months were present in ophthalmopathy patients. Any patient with an uncontrolled infection, another autoimmune disease, pregnancy or lactation was excluded. Diagnoses were based on clinical symptoms, serum thyroxine and TRAb, thyroid ultrasound and orbital computed tomography. PBMCs were isolated from around 10 ml of fresh peripheral blood by Ficoll-Paque density gradient centrifugation. Total RNA was extracted using Trizol reagent, and RNA quality was assessed on an Agilent 2100 Bioanalyzer. About this clonotype itself: The antigen this receptor binds is unknown. Base qualities are not provided; no much larger clone lies one nucleotide away.

The chain employs TRBV20-1 and TRBJ2-3, with TRBD2 matching 13 junction bases. This clonotype originated in a woman in her seventies with Graves' ophthalmopathy. Input material: blood. The CDR3: CSASRTSGSDTQYF. The DNA sequence follows: TGCAGTGCTAGTAGGACTAGCGGGAGCGATACGCAGTATTTT.